This TCR beta chain was recorded in a study of shared clonotypes between healthy human individuals (TCRdb year 2020). Regarding the research as a whole: A couple of women and three men aged 18 to 49 years were included in the cohort. Blood TCR repertoires of a handful of healthy adults were deeply sequenced to estimate repertoire size and the extent of clonotype sharing between individuals. Different laboratories and diverse techniques were used to prepare libraries and sequence TCR repertoires, to increase sequencing depth and limit assay-specific biases. Per donor, leukapheresis produced somewhere between about 0.8 and 9 billion PBMCs. Per donor, three plates each were used for CD4 naive and CD4 memory, two for CD8 naive, and one for CD8 memory. The investigation overall reported the following: Incomplete sequencing was indicated by rarefaction of sorted-subset datasets, despite the large sequencing depth. Only blood was sampled, and tissue TCR repertoires likely differ from those in blood. Pairwise subsampling indicated that sequencing depth was expected to affect the degree of clonotype sharing among donors. Naive subsets generally had larger estimated clonotype richness than memory subsets. Clonotypes shared by all four sorted-subset donors showed higher generation probabilities than non-shared clonotypes. About 5% of naive CD4, roughly 3.5% of naive CD8, 2.3% of memory CD4, and less than 0.45% of memory CD8 clonotypes were shared across several donors. Because the study included only a small number of donors, the genetic and exposure-history diversity represented was limited.

Using the deep immunoSEQ assay, TCR CDR3 regions were amplified from genomic DNA by multiplex PCR. For each cell subset, the extracted genomic DNA was distributed evenly across all wells of several immunoSEQ 96-well plates, and each plate served as one replicate. Each replicate PCR for sorted subsets received about 180 ng genomic DNA, equal to tens of thousands of T cell genomes. The purified libraries were quantified using a Qubit 3.0 fluorometer, sized with a Bioanalyzer 2100, and then quantified again using the KAPA Library Quantification kit. Every immunoSEQ 96-well plate was sequenced on a dedicated single-read 150-cycle Illumina NextSeq 550 flow cell. The original methods were these. The immunoSEQ output contained only junctional sequences without quality scores, so filtering could not match that applied to full-length reads. Sequences were annotated with PyIR, a Python wrapper for IgBLAST v1.9, using IMGT germline references to assign V/J genes and CDR3. Any read was removed if the V/J assignment was weak (E-value above 1e-6), the CDR3 was missing, or the read contained stop codons, out-of-frame junctions, or ambiguous translated residues. V3J clonotypes were defined as sequences sharing an identical inferred V gene, J gene, and CDR3 amino acid sequence. Percentage overlap between repertoires was computed as shared unique clonotypes divided by the size of the smaller repertoire. Richness of each repertoire was evaluated using RTK rarefaction, the Chao1 estimator, and Recon v2.1 estimates of unobserved clonotypes. For all TCRbeta clonotypes obtained by the gDNA method from a few donors, generation probabilities were computed with OLGA. TCRdb retrieved this table from immuneACCESS and kept in-frame rearrangements only. Not all clones are present; in checked studies, unresolved V genes account for under half, and no reason is known for the remainder. That table furnishes V, J and clone size, whereas the DNA furnished D and trimming. The sample table records about 1,500,000 clones; around 97% of these occur just once. Of the sample, approximately 1% is held by the ten largest clones.

In the case of this clone: The specificity of this receptor is unknown. No base quality values were provided; no much bigger clone lies one nucleotide off.

Donors were healthy HIV-negative adults with no recently reported acute infections or vaccinations. Every donor was a Caucasian adult residing in Nashville, Tennessee, USA. CD4+ T cells were enriched by magnetic negative selection; naive cells were then positively selected on CD45RA, and the negative fraction formed the memory subset. After blood collection by leukapheresis, PBMCs were isolated using Ficoll-Histopaque density gradient centrifugation and then cryopreserved in the vapor phase of liquid nitrogen. Analytical flow cytometry was used to check the purity and quantity of every magnetically sorted T cell population. Genomic DNA was isolated from each sorted fraction and quantified by UV absorbance on a Nanodrop 2000c. CDR1 and CDR2, per the germline V gene, are SNHLY and FYNNEI. V is pared back by 6 bases and J by 0 bases, with 10 bases lying between the germline termini. The CDR3 starts with the cysteine, ends with the phenylalanine, and has 14 residues. Just the 42-base CDR3 DNA is kept, in frame starting at base 1.

Recombination connected TRBV2 to TRBJ2-3, and possibly TRBD1, on 6 matching bases. This sequence was found in a man aged 25-45 years in good health. The sequenced material came from naive CD4+ T cells sorted from blood. Per the publication, the cell subset or site label means: CD45RA+ positively selected. The bases are TGTGCCAGCAGCTTGGGACACAGCACAGATACGCAGTATTTT. Its coded protein is CASSLGHSTDTQYF.